These 19 T cell receptor beta chains share one sample of origin, sequenced in a study of beta chain features in type 1 diabetes. Investigators reverse transcribed all isolated RNA, so they sequenced expressed TCRB transcripts. Here immunoSEQ multiplex PCR was the method, and the copy in TCRdb shows in-frame clones only, minus some. Of 350,000 or so clones in the sample, about 20% were seen once. The specimen was naive CD4+ T cells from blood. The receptor source for this set is a woman between 18 and 29 years old in good health.

This clone occurred a few times. The chain couples TRBV9 to TRBJ2-3, with D maybe TRBD2 (5 bases). Germline CDR1 reads SGDLS; CDR2 reads YYNGEE. CDR3 size: 13 residues. V was clipped by 4 bases and J by 6 bases, with 12 bases between them. Here the CDR3 reads CASSPVGGDTQYF. CDR3 bases: TGTGCCAGCAGCCCCGTCGGAGGTGATACGCAGTATTTT. The full variable domain, in which reference TRBV9 and TRBJ2-3 provide the parts outside the CDR3, is DSGVTQTPKHLITATGQRVTLRCSPRSGDLSVYWYQQSLDQGLQFLIQYYNGEERAKGNILERFSAQQFPDLHSELNLSSLELGDSALYFCASSPVGGDTQYFGPGTRLTVL.

This sequence joins TRBV6-6 and TRBJ1-5; 8 bases agree with TRBD1. Trimming took 6 bases from V and 4 from J; bases not matched to a gene: 11. This CDR3 is built from 16 residues. The germline CDR1 and CDR2 sequences are MNHNY and SVGAGI (reference sequence). CDR3 protein: CASRAHGTGDNQPQHF. For the CDR3, the DNA is TGTGCCAGCAGGGCCCACGGGACAGGCGATAATCAGCCCCAGCATTTT.

There are a few counts of this clone. Other nucleotide sequences from this sample produce the same CDR3. The V call is TRBV29-1, the J call TRBJ1-2, with D perhaps matching TRBD1 (5 bases). CDR3 length: 12 amino acids. Trimming took 3 bases from V and 2 from J, leaving 7 bases between them. Germline CDR1 SQVTM, CDR2 ANQGSEA. The CDR3 reads CSVEGQNYGYTF. The DNA of the CDR3 is TGCAGCGTTGAGGGGCAGAACTATGGCTACACCTTC. Combining the CDR3 with reference TRBV29-1 and TRBJ1-2 gives the whole variable domain SAVISQKPSRDICQRGTSLTIQCQVDSQVTMMFWYRQQPGQSLTLIATANQGSEATYESGFVIDKFPISRPNLTFSTLTVSNMSPEDSSIYLCSVEGQNYGYTFGSGTRLTVV.

The rearrangement joins TRBV6-1 to TRBJ2-1; TRBD2 matches at 13 bases. The CDR3 runs to 17 residues. CDR1 is MNHNS, CDR2 SASEGT, per germline. Trimming took 3 bases from V and 3 from J; bases not matched to a gene: 5. CDR3 in amino acids: CASSDLGLAGDYNEQFF. The DNA of the CDR3 is TGTGCCAGCAGTGACCTTGGACTAGCGGGAGACTACAATGAGCAGTTCTTC.

The chain carries TRBV7-2 and TRBJ2-3; 7 positions match TRBD1. This CDR3 is 14 amino acids long. The germline V gene has CDR1 SGHTA and CDR2 FQGNSA. V dropped 0 bases and J dropped 6; count of bases not matched to a gene: 3. The CDR3 region has the DNA TGTGCCAGCAGCTTAGCGGGCAGGGGGGATACGCAGTATTTT. It yields the protein CASSLAGRGDTQYF.

This clone was observed a few times. The V and J genes are TRBV29-1 and TRBJ1-4; D not certain. The CDR3 is 12 amino acids. Germline CDR1 and CDR2: SQVTM and ANQGSEA. Trimming took 6 bases from V and 1 from J, leaving 6 bases between them. The DNA for the CDR3 is TGCAGCGTACGGGGAACTAATGAAAAACTGTTTTTT. Translating it yields CSVRGTNEKLFF.

The chain recombines TRBV2 with TRBJ1-2; TRBD1 might be the D (5 bases). The CDR3 loop spans 13 amino acids. Looked up from germline, CDR1 is SNHLY and CDR2 is FYNNEI. Trimming cost V 6 bases and J 4 bases, with 12 bases left between them. CDR3 DNA sequence: TGTGCCAGCAGCCTCAGGGTATTCTATGGCTACACCTTC. Its protein is CASSLRVFYGYTF.

The genes are TRBV15 and TRBJ2-1; D gene ambiguous. CDR3 length equals 13 residues. V was pared by 1 base and J by 7 bases, with 8 bases between. CDR1 and CDR2 (germline): LNHNV, YYDKDF (reference sequence). The CDR3 loop reads CATSRGESNEQFF. In DNA, the CDR3 is TGTGCCACCAGCAGAGGAGAGTCGAATGAGCAGTTCTTC.

CDR3 bases: TGCAGCGCCCTGGGACATCTGAACACTGAAGCTTTCTTT. Protein sequence: CSALGHLNTEAFF. This chain links TRBV29-1 with TRBJ1-1; tentatively, D is TRBD1 (6 bases). The CDR3 loop spans 13 amino acids. CDR1 SQVTM and CDR2 ANQGSEA come from the germline V gene. V was pared by 7 bases and J by 0 bases, with 12 bases between.

This clone occurred a few times. V gene TRBV4-1 combines with J gene TRBJ2-7, with D perhaps TRBD1 (7 bases). The CDR3 has 14 amino acids. Looked up from germline, CDR1 is MGHRA and CDR2 is YSYEKL. The V end lost 6 bases, the J end lost 1 base, and 13 bases lay between the germline ends. The CDR3: CASRRRGQSYEQYF. The CDR3 region has the DNA TGCGCCAGCAGGCGGCGGGGACAGTCCTACGAGCAGTACTTC.

This clone was counted a few times. The rearrangement links TRBV7-2 to TRBJ1-1; the D is unclear. This CDR3 has 12 amino acids. Germline CDR1 SGHTA, CDR2 FQGNSA. V was shortened by 1 base and J by 7 bases, with 7 bases between the two germline ends. The CDR3 region has the DNA TGTGCCAGCAGCTTAGTGGCAAGTGAAGCTTTCTTT. Its translation: CASSLVASEAFF.

Turning to this clone: This sample also contains other DNA sequences that code for the same CDR3. The J gene is TRBJ2-3, the V gene TRBV27; 8 bases align to TRBD2. Germline-derived CDR1 and CDR2 are MNHEY and SMNVEV (reference sequence). V lost 5 bases to trimming and J lost 5 bases; unmatched junction nucleotides: 3. The CDR3 sequence is 13 residues long. The CDR3 is CASSLRGGDTQYF. The CDR3 DNA is TGTGCCAGCAGTCTACGGGGGGGAGATACGCAGTATTTT.

The chain has TRBV4-1 and TRBJ1-2; 8 bases line up with TRBD1. CDR3 length: 18 amino acids. V was pared by 3 bases and J by 6 bases, with 18 bases of the junction left unmatched. Germline CDR1 MGHRA, CDR2 YSYEKL. CDR3 in amino acids: CASSQPGGQGRILHGYTF. As DNA, the CDR3 is TGCGCCAGCAGCCAGCCCGGAGGACAGGGTCGGATTTTGCATGGCTACACCTTC.

The sample holds a few counts of this clone. The gene calls are TRBV4-1 and TRBJ1-1; D not certain. The germline CDR1 and CDR2 sequences are MGHRA and YSYEKL. V lost 2 bases and J lost 1, with 14 bases in between. The CDR3 sequence is 16 residues long. CDR3 region: CASSQWYRGKNTEAFF. In DNA, the CDR3 is TGCGCCAGCAGCCAATGGTATAGAGGGAAGAACACTGAAGCTTTCTTT.

The chain uses TRBV18 and TRBJ1-1, with 7 nucleotides matching TRBD1. Germline CDR1 is KGHSH and CDR2 is LQKENI. This CDR3 is 15 amino acids long. With 4 bases clipped from V and 0 bases from J, the junction kept 5 bases outside the gene matches. DNA of the CDR3: TGTGCCAGCTCACGGGATGGGACAGTGAACACTGAAGCTTTCTTT. It encodes CASSRDGTVNTEAFF. The full variable domain, completed using reference TRBV18 and TRBJ1-1, is NAGVMQNPRHLVRRRGQEARLRCSPMKGHSHVYWYRQLPEEGLKFMVYLQKENIIDESGMPKERFSAEFPKEGPSILRIQQVVRGDSAAYFCASSRDGTVNTEAFFGQGTRLTVV.

This rearrangement joins TRBV5-1 to TRBJ1-2, with TRBD1 as a possible D gene (5 bases). V lost 4 bases, J lost 8 bases, and 12 bases lay in between. Germline V gene sequence: CDR1 SGHRS, CDR2 YFSETQ. The length of the CDR3 is 12 residues. CDR3 sequence reads: CASSPGRGGYTF. As DNA, the CDR3 is TGCGCCAGCAGCCCCGGGAGGGGAGGCTACACCTTC. The entire variable domain, with the rest obtained from reference TRBV5-1 and TRBJ1-2, is as follows: KAGVTQTPRYLIKTRGQQVTLSCSPISGHRSVSWYQQTPGQGLQFLFEYFSETQRNKGNFPGRFSGRQFSNSRSEMNVSTLELGDSALYLCASSPGRGGYTFGSGTRLTVV.

The CDR3 spells CATSGPTRGETQYF. The CDR3 DNA reads TGTGCCACCAGCGGCCCCACGAGGGGGGAGACCCAGTACTTC. V and J are TRBV15 and TRBJ2-5; D is possibly TRBD1 (6 bases). The CDR3 covers 14 residues. Trimming stripped 5 bases from V and 5 bases from J, with 15 bases between. From germline, CDR1 is LNHNV and CDR2 YYDKDF (reference sequence).

This clone showed up just a few times. The genes are TRBV10-3 and TRBJ2-1; a weak D match, TRBD2 (6 bases). There are 13 residues in the CDR3. CDR1 ENHRY and CDR2 SYGVKD come from the germline V gene. V shed 2 bases and J shed 8 bases, with 10 bases lying between them. CDR3 coding DNA: TGTGCCATCAGTGAGACGGGAGAGGATGAGCAGTTCTTC. It codes for CAISETGEDEQFF.

The V call is TRBV5-1, the J call TRBJ2-4; D remains ambiguous. This CDR3 is built from 13 residues. Germline V gene sequence: CDR1 SGHRS, CDR2 YFSETQ. The V end was cut by 3 bases, the J end by 0 bases, with 4 bases between. Here the CDR3 DNA reads TGCGCCAGCAGCTCCCTAGCCAAAAACATTCAGTACTTC. Translating gives CASSSLAKNIQYF.